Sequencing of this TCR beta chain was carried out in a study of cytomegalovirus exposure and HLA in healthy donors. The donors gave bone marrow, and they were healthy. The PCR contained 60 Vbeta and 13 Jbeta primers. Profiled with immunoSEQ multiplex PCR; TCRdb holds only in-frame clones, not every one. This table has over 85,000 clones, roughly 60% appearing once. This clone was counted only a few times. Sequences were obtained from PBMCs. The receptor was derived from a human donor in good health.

The CDR3 DNA is TGTGCTAGTGGTTTTGGGACTTCTAAAGAGACCCAGTACTTC. Protein: CASGFGTSKETQYF. The V call is TRBV12-5, the J call TRBJ2-5; D is possibly TRBD2 (6 bases). The CDR3 is made up of 14 amino acids. The germline gives CDR1 LGHNT, CDR2 FRNRAP. V shed 3 bases and J shed 3 bases, with 11 bases lying between them.